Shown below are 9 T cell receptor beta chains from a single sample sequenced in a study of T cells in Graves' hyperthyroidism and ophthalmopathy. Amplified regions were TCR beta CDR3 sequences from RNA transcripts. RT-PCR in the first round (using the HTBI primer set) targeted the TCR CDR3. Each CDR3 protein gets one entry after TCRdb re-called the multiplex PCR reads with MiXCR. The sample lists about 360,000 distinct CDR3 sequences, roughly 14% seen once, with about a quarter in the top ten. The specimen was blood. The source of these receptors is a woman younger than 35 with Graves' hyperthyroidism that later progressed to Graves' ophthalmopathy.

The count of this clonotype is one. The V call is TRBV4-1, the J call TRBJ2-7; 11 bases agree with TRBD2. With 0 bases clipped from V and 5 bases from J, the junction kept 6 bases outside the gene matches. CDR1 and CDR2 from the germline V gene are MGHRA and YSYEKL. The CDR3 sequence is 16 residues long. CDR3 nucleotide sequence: TGCGCCAGCAGCCAAGATAGGACTAGCGGGTGGAACGAGCAGTACTTC. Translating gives CASSQDRTSGWNEQYF.

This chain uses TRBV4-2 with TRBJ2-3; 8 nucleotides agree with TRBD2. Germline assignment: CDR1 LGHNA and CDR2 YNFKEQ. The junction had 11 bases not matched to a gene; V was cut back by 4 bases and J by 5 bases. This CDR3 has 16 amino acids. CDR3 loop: CASSPLAGSSGDTQYF. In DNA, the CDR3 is TGTGCCAGCAGCCCTCTAGCGGGTAGCTCCGGAGATACGCAGTATTTT.

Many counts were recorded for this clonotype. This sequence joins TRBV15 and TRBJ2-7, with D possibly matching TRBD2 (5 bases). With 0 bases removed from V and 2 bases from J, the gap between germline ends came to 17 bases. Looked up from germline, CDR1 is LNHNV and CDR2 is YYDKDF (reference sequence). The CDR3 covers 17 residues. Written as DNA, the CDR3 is TGTGCCACCAGCAGAGATTCGCGGGCCTCCCCCCCCTACGAGCAGTACTTC. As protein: CATSRDSRASPPYEQYF.

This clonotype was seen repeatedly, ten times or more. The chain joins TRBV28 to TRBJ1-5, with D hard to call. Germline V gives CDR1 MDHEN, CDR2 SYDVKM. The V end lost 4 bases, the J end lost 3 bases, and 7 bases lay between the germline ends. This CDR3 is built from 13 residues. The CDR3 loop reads CASSSEINQPQHF. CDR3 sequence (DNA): TGTGCCAGCAGTTCCGAGATCAATCAGCCCCAGCATTTT.

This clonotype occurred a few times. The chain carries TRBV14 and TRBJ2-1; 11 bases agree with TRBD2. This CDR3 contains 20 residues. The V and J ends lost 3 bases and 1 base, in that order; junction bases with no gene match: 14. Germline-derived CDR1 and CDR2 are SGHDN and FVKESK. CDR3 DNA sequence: TGTGCCAGCAGCCACGACCGGACTAGCGGGTCCAGAGTGTCCTACAATGAGCAGTTCTTC. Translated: CASSHDRTSGSRVSYNEQFF. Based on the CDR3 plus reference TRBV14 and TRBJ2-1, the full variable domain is EAGVTQFPSHSVIEKGQTVTLRCDPISGHDNLYWYRRVMGKEIKFLLHFVKESKQDESGMPNNRFLAERTGGTYSTLKVQPAELEDSGVYFCASSHDRTSGSRVSYNEQFFGPGTRLTVL.

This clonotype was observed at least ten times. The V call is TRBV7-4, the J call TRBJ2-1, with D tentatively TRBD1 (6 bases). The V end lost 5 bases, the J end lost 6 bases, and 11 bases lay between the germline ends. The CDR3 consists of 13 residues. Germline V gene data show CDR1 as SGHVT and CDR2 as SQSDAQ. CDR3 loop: CASSITGINEQFF. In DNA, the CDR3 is TGTGCCAGCAGCATAACAGGGATCAATGAGCAGTTCTTC.

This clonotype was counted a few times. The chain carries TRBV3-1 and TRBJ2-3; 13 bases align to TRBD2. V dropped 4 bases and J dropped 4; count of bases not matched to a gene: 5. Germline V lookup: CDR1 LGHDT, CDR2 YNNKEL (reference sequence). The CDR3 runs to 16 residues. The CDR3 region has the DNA TGTGCCAGCAGCCGACGGACTAGCGGGAGCCCAGATACGCAGTATTTT. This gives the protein CASSRRTSGSPDTQYF.

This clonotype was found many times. For the CDR3, the DNA is TGTGCCAGCAGTTTTAGGGTAAGGAGGACTGAAGCTTTCTTT. It yields the protein CASSFRVRRTEAFF. V gene TRBV28 combines with J gene TRBJ1-1, with D unresolved. The V end was cut by 3 bases, the J end by 5 bases, with 13 bases between. This CDR3 is 14 amino acids long. Germline V gene data show CDR1 as MDHEN and CDR2 as SYDVKM.

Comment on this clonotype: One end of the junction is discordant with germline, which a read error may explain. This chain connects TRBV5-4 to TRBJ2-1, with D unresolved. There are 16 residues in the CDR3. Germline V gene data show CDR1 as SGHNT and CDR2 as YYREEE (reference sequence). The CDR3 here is CASSPRSERPYNDQFF. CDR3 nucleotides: TGTGCCAGCAGCCCCAGGTCCGAAAGACCCTACAATGATCAGTTCTTC.